A selection of T cell receptor beta chains follows, all from one sample in a study of cytomegalovirus exposure and HLA in healthy donors. Assay used: immunoSEQ multiplex PCR; TCRdb lists only in-frame clones, some missing. This repertoire shows around 300,000 clones, roughly 81% found once; its top ten account for approximately 2%. Sequenced: PBMCs. These receptors originate from a woman aged 40 to 49 in good health and CMV-seropositive. Both conserved end residues are part of each CDR3. Fields, in order: J gene, D gene, clone size, V gene, CDR3 protein, CDR3 DNA. A D gene is named only where the DNA matches it firmly. A row's size may be missing; if present it is once, few, many or a size class.

J: TRBJ1-5
D: TRBD1
size: once
V: TRBV15
CDR3: CATSGTGWNQPQHF
DNA: TGTGCCACCAGCGGGACAGGGTGGAATCAGCCCCAGCATTTT

J: TRBJ2-3
D: NA
size: NA
V: TRBV9
CDR3: CASSTRGPSSSSTDTQYF
DNA: TGTGCCAGCAGCACCCGAGGGCCCAGCTCCTCTAGCACAGATACGCAGTATTTT

J: TRBJ2-1
D: TRBD2
size: NA
V: TRBV30
CDR3: CAWTAGGYLNEQFF
DNA: TGTGCCTGGACGGCGGGAGGGTACTTGAATGAGCAGTTCTTC

J: TRBJ2-2
D: NA
size: NA
V: TRBV30
CDR3: CAWSPARRGITGELFF
DNA: TGTGCCTGGAGCCCCGCGCGGAGAGGTATCACCGGGGAGCTGTTTTTT

J: TRBJ2-2
D: NA
size: NA
V: TRBV7-2
CDR3: CASSPSFNTGELFF
DNA: TGTGCCAGCAGCCCTAGCTTTAACACCGGGGAGCTGTTTTTT

J: TRBJ1-2
D: TRBD1
size: NA
V: TRBV30
CDR3: CASRTGLNYGYTF
DNA: TGTGCCTCCAGGACAGGGCTAAACTATGGCTACACCTTC

J: TRBJ2-7
D: NA
size: once
V: TRBV28
CDR3: CASSPLLSDYEQYF
DNA: TGTGCCAGCAGTCCCCTTCTGAGCGACTACGAGCAGTACTTC

J: TRBJ2-5
D: NA
size: NA
V: TRBV11-2
CDR3: CASRSTGSGETQYF
DNA: TGTGCCAGCAGATCTACAGGGTCTGGGGAGACCCAGTACTTC

J: TRBJ1-4
D: NA
size: once
V: TRBV11-1
CDR3: CASSLDGRVGEKLFF
DNA: TGTGCCAGCAGCCTAGATGGCAGGGTCGGTGAAAAACTGTTTTTT

J: TRBJ1-2
D: TRBD1
size: NA
V: TRBV7-8
CDR3: CASSRTGNYGYTF
DNA: TGTGCCAGCAGCAGGACAGGGAACTATGGCTACACCTTC

J: TRBJ2-2
D: TRBD2
size: few
V: TRBV29-1
CDR3: CSVEDPDLGTSGSLSGELFF
DNA: TGCAGCGTTGAAGACCCCGACCTGGGGACTAGCGGGAGTCTTTCCGGGGAGCTGTTTTTT

J: TRBJ1-2
D: NA
size: NA
V: TRBV10-3
CDR3: CAISEGSSYTF
DNA: TGTGCCATCAGTGAGGGGAGTAGCTACACCTTC

J: TRBJ1-1
D: TRBD1
size: few
V: TRBV4-2
CDR3: CASSPIDRGQHTEAFF
DNA: TGTGCCAGCAGCCCGATAGACAGGGGGCAGCACACTGAAGCTTTCTTT

J: TRBJ2-3
D: TRBD2
size: NA
V: TRBV14
CDR3: CASSPELAGATDTQYF
DNA: TGTGCCAGCAGCCCAGAGCTAGCGGGTGCCACAGATACGCAGTATTTT

J: TRBJ2-2
D: TRBD1
size: NA
V: TRBV2
CDR3: CASSLTGFTGELFF
DNA: TGTGCCAGCAGTCTGACAGGGTTCACCGGGGAGCTGTTTTTT

J: TRBJ2-7
D: TRBD1
size: NA
V: TRBV5-1
CDR3: CASSPDRLQYEQYF
DNA: TGCGCCAGCAGCCCGGACAGGCTACAATACGAGCAGTACTTC

J: TRBJ1-5
D: NA
size: NA
V: TRBV9
CDR3: CASSVGVSNQPQHF
DNA: TGTGCCAGCAGCGTAGGAGTTAGCAATCAGCCCCAGCATTTT

J: TRBJ2-7
D: NA
size: NA
V: TRBV23-1
CDR3: CASSQGRRTRVSSYEQYF
DNA: TGCGCCAGCAGTCAAGGCCGTCGGACTCGGGTTAGCTCCTACGAGCAGTACTTC

J: TRBJ2-2
D: NA
size: once
V: TRBV7-3
CDR3: CASSPPGTANTGELFF
DNA: TGTGCCAGCAGCCCACCCGGGACTGCGAACACCGGGGAGCTGTTTTTT

J: TRBJ2-1
D: TRBD2
size: NA
V: TRBV7-2
CDR3: CASSFATSGRNEQFF
DNA: TGTGCCAGCAGCTTTGCGACTAGCGGGAGAAATGAGCAGTTCTTC

J: TRBJ2-2
D: TRBD1
size: NA
V: TRBV4-3
CDR3: CASSQPLQGSDTGELFF
DNA: TGCGCCAGCAGCCAACCATTACAGGGGAGTGACACCGGGGAGCTGTTTTTT

J: TRBJ1-1
D: TRBD1
size: once
V: TRBV6-5
CDR3: CASSYGTGGTEAFF
DNA: TGTGCCAGCAGTTACGGGACAGGAGGGACTGAAGCTTTCTTT

J: TRBJ1-2
D: TRBD1
size: NA
V: TRBV30
CDR3: CAWRGQEIYGYTF
DNA: TGTGCCTGGAGAGGACAGGAGATCTATGGCTACACCTTC

J: TRBJ2-7
D: NA
size: once
V: TRBV11-3
CDR3: CASSPPGLPYEQYF
DNA: TGTGCCAGCAGCCCGCCGGGACTCCCTTACGAGCAGTACTTC

J: TRBJ2-7
D: TRBD2
size: NA
V: TRBV4-3
CDR3: CASSPASAGGSYEQYF
DNA: TGCGCCAGCAGCCCTGCCTCGGCGGGAGGGTCCTACGAGCAGTACTTC

J: TRBJ2-1
D: NA
size: once
V: TRBV11-3
CDR3: CASSFFHTSGGTYNEQFF
DNA: TGTGCCAGCAGCTTCTTCCATACATCCGGGGGGACATACAATGAGCAGTTCTTC

J: TRBJ2-7
D: TRBD2
size: NA
V: TRBV28
CDR3: CASSGTSGSEQYF
DNA: TGTGCCAGCAGCGGGACTAGCGGGAGCGAGCAGTACTTC

J: TRBJ2-7
D: TRBD1
size: NA
V: TRBV23-1
CDR3: CASSKIERVGGQTSYEQYF
DNA: TGCGCCAGCAGTAAAATAGAGAGAGTTGGGGGACAGACCTCCTACGAGCAGTACTTC

J: TRBJ1-5
D: NA
size: NA
V: TRBV19
CDR3: CASSIDRLPRVPPQHF
DNA: TGTGCCAGTAGTATAGACCGCCTCCCCAGGGTTCCGCCCCAGCATTTT

J: TRBJ1-4
D: TRBD1
size: NA
V: TRBV5-1
CDR3: CASSSGQGALYEKLFF
DNA: TGCGCCAGCAGCTCCGGACAGGGGGCATTATATGAAAAACTGTTTTTT

J: TRBJ1-6
D: TRBD1
size: NA
V: TRBV30
CDR3: CASSGQGNSPLHF
DNA: TGTGCCTCTTCGGGACAGGGGAATTCACCCCTCCACTTT

J: TRBJ2-1
D: NA
size: NA
V: TRBV10-1
CDR3: CASRPPPAGHYNEQFF
DNA: TGCGCCAGCAGGCCTCCGCCAGCGGGACACTACAATGAGCAGTTCTTC

J: TRBJ2-7
D: NA
size: NA
V: TRBV21-1
CDR3: CATRLLGTSGRAAPGEQYF
DNA: TGTGCCACTCGGCTGTTAGGGACTAGCGGGCGGGCGGCCCCGGGAGAGCAGTACTTC

J: TRBJ2-3
D: NA
size: NA
V: TRBV6-1
CDR3: CASSVLQGSDTQYF
DNA: TGTGCCAGCAGTGTCTTACAGGGATCCGATACGCAGTATTTT

J: TRBJ2-7
D: NA
size: NA
V: TRBV27
CDR3: CASSLWGSPYEQYF
DNA: TGTGCCAGCAGTTTATGGGGCAGTCCCTACGAGCAGTACTTC

J: TRBJ1-2
D: NA
size: NA
V: TRBV30
CDR3: CAWTRTREGYTF
DNA: TGTGCCTGGACGCGGACTAGGGAGGGCTACACCTTC

J: TRBJ2-1
D: TRBD2
size: few
V: TRBV5-1
CDR3: CASSPRGSLAGDLGNNEQFF
DNA: TGCGCCAGCAGCCCCCGCGGTAGCCTAGCGGGAGACTTGGGAAACAATGAGCAGTTCTTC

J: TRBJ2-5
D: TRBD1
size: NA
V: TRBV5-1
CDR3: CASSRYRGAETQYF
DNA: TGCGCCAGCAGCCGTTACAGGGGAGCGGAGACCCAGTACTTC

J: TRBJ2-1
D: NA
size: NA
V: TRBV15
CDR3: CATSRYLDNEQFF
DNA: TGTGCCACCAGCAGATACCTAGACAATGAGCAGTTCTTC

J: TRBJ2-5
D: TRBD2
size: NA
V: TRBV4-2
CDR3: CASSHLEGLGIGGTQYF
DNA: TGTGCCAGCAGCCACCTTGAGGGACTAGGGATAGGCGGGACCCAGTACTTC

J: TRBJ1-2
D: TRBD1
size: few
V: TRBV2
CDR3: CASRGDRGRVYGYTF
DNA: TGTGCCAGCAGGGGGGACAGGGGAAGAGTCTATGGCTACACCTTC

J: TRBJ1-2
D: TRBD1
size: NA
V: TRBV19
CDR3: CASSMTGAGYTF
DNA: TGTGCCAGTAGTATGACAGGGGCTGGCTACACCTTC

J: TRBJ1-5
D: TRBD1
size: NA
V: TRBV19
CDR3: CASSLRQGSNQPQHF
DNA: TGTGCCAGTAGCCTGAGACAGGGAAGCAATCAGCCCCAGCATTTT

J: TRBJ2-5
D: NA
size: NA
V: TRBV18
CDR3: CASSPLNGALIQETQYF
DNA: TGTGCCAGCTCACCACTAAATGGAGCACTTATCCAAGAGACCCAGTACTTC